This T cell receptor (beta chain) was identified in a study of Tregs in tolerant kidney transplant recipients. Generated by immunoSEQ multiplex PCR, the TCRdb table keeps only in-frame clones and is missing some. Seen here are some 70,000 clones, 84% observed once, and the top ten hold roughly 4.5%. Comment on this clone: Its target is not known.

Regarding the study as a whole: Few patients were studied, so findings need validation in larger groups.

Germline V lookup: CDR1 LNHDA, CDR2 SQIVND (reference sequence). The CDR3 has 14 residues. The V end lost 6 bases, the J end lost 5 bases, and 13 bases lay between the germline ends. Sequenced: CD4+ T cells from blood. This rearrangement joins TRBV19 to TRBJ2-2, with D perhaps matching TRBD1 (6 bases). The TCR originated in a human donor in good health. CDR3 residues: CASRAGAQTGELFF. The CDR3 nucleotides read TGTGCCAGTAGGGCAGGGGCCCAAACCGGGGAGCTGTTTTTT.